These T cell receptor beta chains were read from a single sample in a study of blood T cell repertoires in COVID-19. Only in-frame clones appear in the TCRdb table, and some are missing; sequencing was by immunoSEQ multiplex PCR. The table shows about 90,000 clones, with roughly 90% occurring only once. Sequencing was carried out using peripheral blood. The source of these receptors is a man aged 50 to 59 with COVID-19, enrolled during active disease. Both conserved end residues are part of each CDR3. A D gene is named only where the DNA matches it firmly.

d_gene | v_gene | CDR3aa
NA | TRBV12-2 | CASRSQTDRGQFTLHF
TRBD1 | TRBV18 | CASSRDRADSPLHF
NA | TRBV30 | CAWSVGGPGELFF
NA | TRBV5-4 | CASSYSRGSYEQYF
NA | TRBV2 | CASSSRSYEQYF
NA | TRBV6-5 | CASSLYGYTF
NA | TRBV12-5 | CASGLVVAGATNEQFF
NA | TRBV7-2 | CASSLAQGETQYF
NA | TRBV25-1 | CASHLSSYNSPLHF
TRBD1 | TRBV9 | CASSETGDSPLHF
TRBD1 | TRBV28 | CASSPYIDRAYQPQHF
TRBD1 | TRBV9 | CASSADRVSTEAFF
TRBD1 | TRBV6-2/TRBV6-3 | CASSLDTGGLNTEAFF
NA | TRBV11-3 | CASSVTGLRETQYF
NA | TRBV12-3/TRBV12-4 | CATQRAAGYEQYF
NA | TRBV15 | CATSSPGIFEKLFF
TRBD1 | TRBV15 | CATSRDSRQGDQPQHF
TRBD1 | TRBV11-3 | CASSPDPRTGDNEQFF
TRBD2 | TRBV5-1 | CASSLLLADYEQYF
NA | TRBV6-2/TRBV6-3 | CASSSLDSRSNEQFF
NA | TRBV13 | CASSPRAGAQTGELFF
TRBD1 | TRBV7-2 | CASSADRVDGYTF
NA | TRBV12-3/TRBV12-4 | CASSSDSYSPLHF
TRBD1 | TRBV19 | CASRTTGTGAYEQYF
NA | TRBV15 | CATSRPRGDYNEQFF
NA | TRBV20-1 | CSASSTINQPQHF
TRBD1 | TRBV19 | CASKQGYQETQYF
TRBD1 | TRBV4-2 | CASSQASGTGYYGYTF
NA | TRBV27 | CASSPINRAGNEKLFF
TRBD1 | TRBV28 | CASRTQGGNRQGSQPQHF
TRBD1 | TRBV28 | CASSQTSRGRSEQYF
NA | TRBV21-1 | CASGTGGFGVQETQYF
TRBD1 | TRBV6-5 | CASSYQGGGEAFF
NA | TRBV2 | CASSEQAHREQYF
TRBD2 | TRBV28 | CASSTPGLAGSYNEQFF
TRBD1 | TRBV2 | CASSVGQANTGELFF
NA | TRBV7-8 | CASSFGNSNQPQHF
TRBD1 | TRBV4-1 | CASSRVTGTESYEQYF
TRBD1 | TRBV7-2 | CASSFTGDLNTEAFF
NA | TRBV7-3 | CASSLTEQTEAFF